Shown below are 28 T cell receptor beta chains from a single sample sequenced in a study of blood T cell repertoires in COVID-19. This table comes from immunoSEQ multiplex PCR, and its TCRdb copy is limited to in-frame clones, with some not included. The table shows 40,000 to 50,000 clones, with more than 75% occurring only once. The sequenced sample consisted of peripheral blood. The receptor source for this set is a man aged 45-65 years with active COVID-19.

The chain links TRBV7-6 to TRBJ2-1, with a weak D call TRBD2 (6 bases). Between the trimmed V and J ends, which lost 5 bases and 4 bases, there was a span of 18 bases. CDR3 length: 16 amino acids. The germline gives CDR1 SGHVS, CDR2 FNYEAQ. CDR3 sequence: CASSPVSRGIYNEQFF. For the CDR3, the DNA is TGTGCCAGCAGCCCCGTATCGCGGGGAATTTACAATGAGCAGTTCTTC.

This chain connects TRBV5-1 to TRBJ2-1; 11 bases match TRBD2. From germline, CDR1 is SGHRS and CDR2 YFSETQ. Losses at the gene ends were 2 bases for V and 0 bases for J; bases not matched to a gene: 4. The CDR3 spans 17 residues. CDR3 in amino acids: CASSFTSGGDSYNEQFF. The CDR3 bases are TGCGCCAGCAGCTTTACTAGCGGGGGAGACTCCTACAATGAGCAGTTCTTC.

J is TRBJ2-5 and V is TRBV15; 8 nucleotides line up with TRBD1. J lost 5 bases, V lost 1 base, and 9 bases had no gene match. Germline V gene sequence: CDR1 LNHNV, CDR2 YYDKDF (reference sequence). The CDR3 runs to 16 residues. This CDR3 reads CATSRGPPGGRETQYF. CDR3 DNA: TGTGCCACCAGCAGAGGACCGCCAGGGGGCCGGGAGACCCAGTACTTC.

The chain carries TRBV19 and TRBJ2-3; 7 nucleotides agree with TRBD2. V lost 6 bases and J lost 1; bases outside the gene matches: 7. In germline, CDR1 is LNHDA, CDR2 SQIVND (reference sequence). CDR3 length: 15 amino acids. CDR3 bases: TGTGCCAGTAGGCTTTGGGGGAGGGGCACAGATACGCAGTATTTT. Translating it yields CASRLWGRGTDTQYF.

The J gene is TRBJ2-1, the V gene TRBV12-3 or TRBV12-4; tentatively, D is TRBD2 (5 bases). The CDR3 is made up of 13 amino acids. Between the trimmed V and J ends, which lost 5 bases and 9 bases, there was a span of 14 bases. CDR3 in DNA: TGTGCCAGCAGTCCGACCCGCGAGGGTGAGCAGTTCTTC. Protein product: CASSPTREGEQFF.

This clone occurred once. The chain couples TRBV29-1 to TRBJ2-7, with D perhaps TRBD2 (6 bases). The V gene lost 4 bases and the J gene lost 3 bases, with 10 bases spanning the gap. Germline V gene sequence: CDR1 SQVTM, CDR2 ANQGSEA. The CDR3 is made up of 12 amino acids. Written as DNA, the CDR3 is TGCAGCGTTGGGGGGGTTGGCTACGAGCAGTACTTC. It translates to CSVGGVGYEQYF.

This chain joins TRBV7-9 and TRBJ2-2; 8 bases align to TRBD2. The ends lost 5 bases at V and 1 base at J; junction bases unmatched: 6. This CDR3 is built from 16 residues. Germline lookup yields CDR1 SEHNR and CDR2 FQNEAQ (reference sequence). The CDR3 sequence: CASSPTSGRNTGELFF. The CDR3 DNA reads TGTGCCAGCAGCCCGACGAGCGGGAGGAACACCGGGGAGCTGTTTTTT.

This clone has a handful of counts. The J gene is TRBJ1-6, the V gene TRBV25-1, with D perhaps matching TRBD1 (5 bases). Between the trimmed V and J ends, which lost 7 bases and 8 bases, there was a span of 15 bases. CDR1 and CDR2 (germline): MGHDK, SYGVNS. This CDR3 has 14 amino acids. The CDR3 region is CASTQRGLDSPLHF. The CDR3 DNA follows: TGTGCCAGCACCCAACGGGGGTTGGATTCACCCCTCCACTTT. Full variable domain (remainder filled in from reference TRBV25-1 and TRBJ1-6): EADIYQTPRYLVIGTGKKITLECSQTMGHDKMYWYQQDPGMELHLIHYSYGVNSTEKGDLSSESTVSRIRTEHFPLTLESARPSHTSQYLCASTQRGLDSPLHFGNGTRLTVT.

V gene TRBV28 combines with J gene TRBJ1-2; possibly TRBD1 for D (5 bases). Trimming pared 9 bases from V and 3 bases from J, leaving 20 bases between. Germline V lookup: CDR1 MDHEN, CDR2 SYDVKM. This CDR3 is built from 15 residues. The CDR3 sequence is CASMTQGGLYYGYTF. Written as DNA, the CDR3 is TGTGCCAGTATGACTCAGGGAGGGCTTTACTATGGCTACACCTTC.

The chain joins TRBV19 to TRBJ1-5, with 7 bases that match TRBD1. Germline CDR1 reads LNHDA; CDR2 reads SQIVND (reference sequence). The CDR3 consists of 17 residues. The V and J ends lost 0 bases and 0 bases, in that order; junction bases with no gene match: 5. The CDR3 DNA sequence: TGTGCCAGTAGTATAGATGGGACAGAGTATAGCAATCAGCCCCAGCATTTT. Its translation: CASSIDGTEYSNQPQHF.

J is TRBJ2-3 and V is TRBV19, with TRBD2 identical over 9 bases. Germline loops: CDR1 LNHDA, CDR2 SQIVND (reference sequence). The CDR3 runs to 16 residues. Losses at the gene ends were 6 bases for V and 2 bases for J; bases not matched to a gene: 9. CDR3 DNA: TGTGCCAGTAGGATTAGCGGGGGCTTTTCCACAGATACGCAGTATTTT. Residues: CASRISGGFSTDTQYF.

V gene TRBV11-2 combines with J gene TRBJ2-1, with TRBD2 as a possible D gene (5 bases). The CDR3 runs 16 residues. Trimming took 5 bases from V and 7 from J, leaving 21 bases between them. From germline, CDR1 is SGHAT and CDR2 FQNNGV. CDR3 loop: CASSPSEGSLRNEQFF. The CDR3 nucleotides read TGTGCCAGCAGCCCCTCCGAGGGTTCCTTACGGAATGAGCAGTTCTTC.

The chain carries TRBV5-1 and TRBJ2-7; D not certain. Germline values: CDR1 SGHRS, CDR2 YFSETQ. V was trimmed by 0 bases and J by 0 bases, leaving 25 bases between them. The length of the CDR3 is 20 residues. CDR3 coding DNA: TGCGCCAGCAGCTTGGGTCGTGAATCCCTTTGGGCCAGGCGCTCCTACGAGCAGTACTTC. This encodes CASSLGRESLWARRSYEQYF.

This chain uses TRBV29-1 with TRBJ2-7; the D gene is possibly TRBD1 (6 bases). Germline lookup yields CDR1 SQVTM and CDR2 ANQGSEA. V lost 4 bases and J lost 2, with 9 bases in between. This CDR3 has 12 residues. The CDR3 is CSVGAGAYEQYF. As DNA, the CDR3 is TGCAGCGTTGGCGCAGGGGCCTACGAGCAGTACTTC.

The chain links TRBV5-1 to TRBJ1-3; tentatively, D is TRBD1 (5 bases). Per germline, CDR1 SGHRS and CDR2 YFSETQ. There are 17 residues in the CDR3. Trimming removed 0 bases from V and 0 bases from J, with 13 bases in between. The CDR3: CASSLALGRLSGNTIYF. CDR3 nucleotide sequence: TGCGCCAGCAGCTTGGCCCTGGGGCGGCTCTCTGGAAACACCATATATTTT. Full variable domain (rest looked up from reference TRBV5-1 and TRBJ1-3): KAGVTQTPRYLIKTRGQQVTLSCSPISGHRSVSWYQQTPGQGLQFLFEYFSETQRNKGNFPGRFSGRQFSNSRSEMNVSTLELGDSALYLCASSLALGRLSGNTIYFGEGSWLTVV.

The V gene is TRBV6-6, the J gene TRBJ2-3; D is undetermined. CDR1 and CDR2 from the germline V gene are MNHNY and SVGAGI (reference sequence). Trimming took 7 bases from V and 0 from J, leaving 14 bases between them. The CDR3 has 15 amino acids. The CDR3 nucleotides are TGTGCCAGCACCTTCCGCGGATCTAGCACAGATACGCAGTATTTT. This encodes CASTFRGSSTDTQYF.

The chain employs TRBV20-1 and TRBJ1-1; 8 bases are shared with TRBD1. Germline lookup yields CDR1 DFQATT and CDR2 SNEGSKA (reference sequence). V lost 3 bases and J lost 5; bases outside the gene matches: 8. The CDR3 sequence is 14 residues long. In DNA form, the CDR3 reads TGCAGTGCTAGTGGACAGGGCAGGGGGACTGAAGCTTTCTTT. As protein: CSASGQGRGTEAFF.

The chain recombines TRBV28 with TRBJ2-4; a weak D match, TRBD2 (5 bases). The V end was cut by 4 bases, the J end by 1 base, with 14 bases between. This CDR3 contains 16 residues. Germline lookup yields CDR1 MDHEN and CDR2 SYDVKM. As DNA, the CDR3 is TGTGCCAGCAGTTCCCCGGCGGGTGGGGCCAAAAACATTCAGTACTTC. This codes for CASSSPAGGAKNIQYF.

The chain employs TRBV6-8 and TRBJ2-1, with TRBD2 matching over 11 bases. Trimming removed 3 bases from V and 0 bases from J; junction bases left unmatched: 7. This CDR3 is 18 amino acids long. Germline V gene lookup returns CDR1 MNHGY and CDR2 SAAAGT. Written as DNA, the CDR3 is TGTGCCAGCAGTTATCGGCCTAGCGGGGGGAGCTCCTACAATGAGCAGTTCTTC. Encoded protein: CASSYRPSGGSSYNEQFF.

The V call is TRBV11-2, the J call TRBJ1-4; D unresolved. Germline V gene sequence: CDR1 SGHAT, CDR2 FQNNGV. The CDR3 consists of 18 residues. Trimming pared 1 base from V and 14 bases from J, leaving 29 bases between. CDR3: CASSLAYPAQVSVKSLFF. As DNA, the CDR3 is TGTGCCAGCAGCTTAGCGTACCCCGCGCAAGTGTCGGTGAAATCGCTGTTTTTT.

The J gene is TRBJ2-7, the V gene TRBV6-5; 7 bases are shared with TRBD2. The germline V gene has CDR1 MNHEY and CDR2 SVGAGI. V was clipped by 5 bases and J by 0 bases; unmatched bases: 7. The CDR3 consists of 15 residues. The CDR3 DNA reads as TGTGCCAGCAGTCAGACGGGACTACACTCCTACGAGCAGTACTTC. Its translation is CASSQTGLHSYEQYF.

The chain recombines TRBV6-5 with TRBJ2-3; D uncertain. Germline V gives CDR1 MNHEY, CDR2 SVGAGI. This CDR3 spans 14 amino acids. V was cut by 4 bases and J by 9 bases, with 17 bases left in between. Here the CDR3 reads CASSSAASRGTQYF. CDR3 DNA: TGTGCCAGCAGTTCGGCGGCCAGCCGTGGGACGCAGTATTTT.

V is TRBV4-1 and J is TRBJ2-5; 10 nucleotides line up with TRBD1. The CDR3 extends over 15 amino acids. Germline values: CDR1 MGHRA, CDR2 YSYEKL. Trimming removed 0 bases from V and 4 bases from J; junction bases left unmatched: 2. In DNA form, the CDR3 reads TGCGCCAGCAGCCAAGATGGGGACAGGGGAGAGACCCAGTACTTC. Protein product: CASSQDGDRGETQYF.

The chain couples TRBV4-2 to TRBJ2-2; tentatively, D is TRBD2 (7 bases). Trimming left V 5 bases short and J 6 bases short, with 16 bases between. The germline gives CDR1 LGHNA, CDR2 YNFKEQ. The CDR3 is made up of 15 amino acids. CDR3 residues: CASSEAGGAAGELFF. CDR3 bases: TGTGCCAGCAGCGAAGCTGGGGGGGCCGCCGGGGAGCTGTTTTTT.

The chain joins TRBV7-3 to TRBJ1-1; 8 bases are shared with TRBD1. Germline V CDR1 and CDR2: SGHTA, FQGTGA. The junction had 1 base not matched to a gene; V was cut back by 0 bases and J by 1 base. The CDR3 runs to 15 residues. The CDR3 sequence is CASSLTGQGNTEAFF. For the CDR3, the DNA is TGTGCCAGCAGCTTAACCGGACAGGGGAACACTGAAGCTTTCTTT.

The chain has TRBV4-2 and TRBJ2-5, with 10 bases fitting TRBD2. V shed 0 bases and J 5 bases; nucleotides not matched to a gene: 6. Germline V lookup: CDR1 LGHNA, CDR2 YNFKEQ. The CDR3 is 16 amino acids. DNA for the CDR3: TGTGCCAGCAGCCAAGATCGTCAAGCGGGAGGGGAGACCCAGTACTTC. Residues: CASSQDRQAGGETQYF.

The chain has TRBV19 and TRBJ1-4; D not resolved. V shed 7 bases and J shed 0 bases, with 12 bases lying between them. Germline V gene lookup returns CDR1 LNHDA and CDR2 SQIVND (reference sequence). The CDR3 is 15 amino acids. This chain's CDR3 is CASNPTIATNEKLFF. The CDR3 DNA reads as TGTGCCAGTAATCCGACTATCGCAACTAATGAAAAACTGTTTTTT.

The chain employs TRBV7-3 and TRBJ2-1; 12 nucleotides line up with TRBD2. Germline lookup yields CDR1 SGHTA and CDR2 FQGTGA. This CDR3 comprises 15 residues. Trimming cost V 5 bases and J 9 bases; bases outside gene matches: 8. The CDR3 protein is CASSTRLAGVSEQFF. The CDR3 nucleotides are TGTGCCAGCAGCACCAGACTAGCGGGAGTAAGTGAGCAGTTCTTC.